This T cell receptor (beta chain) came from a study of blood T cell repertoires in COVID-19 (dated by TCRdb to 2018 to 2021). Context from the whole study: Collaborator samples came from the United States, Italy and Spain and covered acute and convalescent phases of COVID-19. The material from the prospective study consisted of cDNA or gDNA derived from T cells, B-cell-depleted T cells, or PBMCs. Deeply sampled blood TCRbeta repertoires from subjects exposed to, actively infected with, or recovered from COVID-19 were included in the dataset. The repertoires were released in a freely available public database intended as a resource for research on the immune response to SARS-CoV-2. Samples came from the ongoing ImmuneRACE study (first 160 participants) plus 1,254 subjects from 6 global collaborators. Nearly every sample came with metadata listing a de-identified subject ID, COVID-19 status, age in years and sex. Where available, HLA class I and class II types were taken from metadata supplied by the sample provider and were not determined by assay-based typing. Summary of the overall study and its limitations: Clinical and demographic metadata were provided uncurated, with the amount varying by source and participant.

The CDR1 and CDR2 encoded by the germline V gene (reference sequence) are LNHDA and SQIVND. V was cut back by 1 base and J by 4 bases, leaving a gap of 7 bases between them. The CDR3 holds 13 amino acids from the cysteine to the phenylalanine. This entry keeps only the CDR3 DNA: 39 bases, framed from base 1. A note on this clone: Its cognate antigen has yet to be identified. Per-nucleotide qualities are absent, and no much larger clonotype sits a single base away.

TCRbeta CDR3 regions were amplified from genomic DNA using the immunoSEQ Assay, a bias-controlled multiplex PCR. In the source study's methods: Nucleated cell counts per sample were estimated from amplification of reference gene primers within the assay. To quantify the absolute abundance of each unique TCRbeta CDR3 rearrangement, sequence reads were collapsed and filtered. For each sample, productive Simpson clonality was calculated as the square root of Simpson's diversity index across productive rearrangements. TCRdb re-hosts the immuneACCESS table, in-frame sequences only. Its copies lack some clones; in the studies checked, an unresolved V gene accounts for under half of them, and the cause for the rest is not known. D and trimming come from the DNA, and the V and J calls and clone size come from that table. For this sample there are 97,000 or so clones; roughly 80% appear just once. The ten largest clones capture 15% to 20% of the sample.

The collaborating institutions used their own protocols to collect whole blood in K2EDTA tubes. For TCRbeta analysis, collaborators shipped samples in one of three forms: frozen whole blood, isolated PBMCs, or DNA extracted from either of those sample types. The clonotype comes from a man older than 75 with acute or convalescent COVID-19. Sample: peripheral blood. The chain uses TRBV19 and TRBJ1-2; TRBD1 is a possible D gene, resting on 5 matching bases. The CDR3 protein sequence reads: CASSIGTPYGYTF. Read as DNA, the sequence is TGTGCCAGTAGTATAGGGACACCCTATGGCTACACCTTC.